This T cell receptor beta chain is drawn from a study of human T cells and chemical hapten exposure. Study-wide points: Sensitizing to DPC left TCRs with a frequency above 1 in 1000 unaltered.

This clonotype came up a few times. Its cognate antigen is unknown. J gave up 7 bases and V 0 bases, and 10 bases lay outside the gene matches. This CDR3 has 17 residues. CDR1 and CDR2 (germline): LNHNV, YYDKDF (reference sequence). Someone pulled total RNA out of unfractionated whole blood. One entry per CDR3 protein results from TCRdb running MiXCR on the 5' RACE reads. The table lists 150,000 or so distinct CDR3 sequences, approximately 4% of them singletons. The chain carries TRBV15 and TRBJ1-5; 9 bases are a match to TRBD1. The receptor was derived from a female donor in good health. The CDR3: CATSRDIGRQGVQPQHF. The CDR3 nucleotides are TGTGCCACCAGCAGAGATATAGGGAGACAGGGGGTCCAGCCCCAGCATTTT.